Each of the 22 T cell receptor beta chains below was sequenced from the same sample in a study of cytomegalovirus exposure and HLA in healthy donors. PCR amplification relied on 60 Vbeta primers (plus 13 Jbeta primers). The table came from immunoSEQ multiplex PCR; TCRdb's copy has only in-frame clones and leaves some out. The sample has about 180,000 clones, around 73% seen once. The sequencing sample was made of PBMCs. The receptor set was obtained from a man aged 55 to 69 in good health and CMV-seronegative.

The chain combines TRBV27 with TRBJ1-1; D not resolved. Per the germline V gene, CDR1 is MNHEY and CDR2 is SMNVEV (reference sequence). This CDR3 is built from 17 residues. V was cut by 0 bases and J by 3 bases, with 17 bases left in between. CDR3 nucleotides: TGTGCCAGCAGTTTATCGGGGAGGGTGGAGGCGCACACTGAAGCTTTCTTT. Encoded protein: CASSLSGRVEAHTEAFF.

This rearrangement joins TRBV9 to TRBJ2-3, with D possibly being TRBD2 (5 bases). Trimming pared 1 base from V and 2 bases from J, leaving 11 bases between. This CDR3 spans 15 amino acids. Germline V CDR1 and CDR2: SGDLS, YYNGEE. CDR3: CASSVLALVTDTQYF. CDR3 coding DNA: TGTGCCAGCAGCGTATTAGCGCTAGTCACAGATACGCAGTATTTT. Supplemented by reference TRBV9 and TRBJ2-3, the full variable domain reads DSGVTQTPKHLITATGQRVTLRCSPRSGDLSVYWYQQSLDQGLQFLIQYYNGEERAKGNILERFSAQQFPDLHSELNLSSLELGDSALYFCASSVLALVTDTQYFGPGTRLTVL.

V is TRBV6-6 and J is TRBJ2-1, with D unresolved. Deletions cut 6 bases from V and 9 bases from J, with 21 bases between. Germline CDR1 and CDR2: MNHNY and SVGAGI (reference sequence). The CDR3 length is 15 residues. DNA of the CDR3: TGTGCCAGCAGATCCCGTGGGCCTCCCTCAATTGAGCAGTTCTTC. Its protein product is CASRSRGPPSIEQFF.

The V and J genes are TRBV19 and TRBJ2-3; 9 bases map to TRBD1. Germline CDR1 LNHDA, CDR2 SQIVND (reference sequence). V shed 9 bases, J shed 1 base, and the junction held 5 bases outside the gene matches. The CDR3 runs 14 residues. This chain's CDR3 is CASEQGAGTDTQYF. The CDR3 region has the DNA TGTGCCAGCGAACAGGGGGCGGGCACAGATACGCAGTATTTT.

CDR3 nucleotide sequence: TGTGCCAGCAGCTTAATCGCGTCGGGGGGGGAGCTGTTTTTT. Its translation is CASSLIASGGELFF. The V call is TRBV7-9, the J call TRBJ2-2, with D maybe TRBD2 (5 bases). Germline lookup yields CDR1 SEHNR and CDR2 FQNEAQ (reference sequence). The CDR3 covers 14 residues. V was shortened by 2 bases and J by 8 bases, with 12 bases between the two germline ends.

This rearrangement joins TRBV27 to TRBJ2-1; TRBD1 matches 9 bases. Germline V lookup: CDR1 MNHEY, CDR2 SMNVEV (reference sequence). This CDR3 has 17 amino acids. V shed 7 bases and J 4 bases; nucleotides not matched to a gene: 14. CDR3 nucleotide sequence: TGTGCCAGCACCGTCTACGGTCCGGGACAGGGATACAATGAGCAGTTCTTC. Amino acids: CASTVYGPGQGYNEQFF.

The V call is TRBV4-1, the J call TRBJ2-2, with D tentatively TRBD1 (6 bases). The CDR3 contains 14 residues. Germline values: CDR1 MGHRA, CDR2 YSYEKL. Trimming shortened V by 4 bases and J by 12 bases, and 18 bases separated the two germline ends. CDR3 DNA: TGCGCCAGCAGCCGCACTTCGGACAGAAGGAAGCTGTTTTTT. Encoded protein: CASSRTSDRRKLFF.

The chain employs TRBV5-1 and TRBJ1-1; 8 bases fit TRBD1. Trimming took 3 bases from V and 0 from J; bases not matched to a gene: 13. CDR1 is SGHRS and CDR2 is YFSETQ in the germline V gene. The CDR3 covers 18 residues. The CDR3 sequence is CASSSFSPGTGLNTEAFF. CDR3 sequence (DNA): TGCGCCAGCAGCTCCTTCAGTCCCGGGACAGGTTTGAACACTGAAGCTTTCTTT.

The chain recombines TRBV7-9 with TRBJ1-2; the D gene is possibly TRBD1 (6 bases). The CDR3 loop spans 15 amino acids. Germline V gives CDR1 SEHNR, CDR2 FQNEAQ (reference sequence). V was cut by 1 base and J by 6 bases, with 15 bases left in between. The CDR3 sequence is CASSLGVGGENGYTF. In DNA form, the CDR3 reads TGTGCCAGCAGCTTAGGTGTAGGGGGTGAGAATGGCTACACCTTC.

The rearrangement joins TRBV9 to TRBJ1-1; a weak D match, TRBD1 (5 bases). Germline V gives CDR1 SGDLS, CDR2 YYNGEE. With 0 bases removed from V and 1 base from J, the gap between germline ends came to 7 bases. There are 14 residues in the CDR3. The CDR3 DNA is TGTGCCAGCAGCGTAGAGACAGCGAACACTGAAGCTTTCTTT. This encodes CASSVETANTEAFF.

The chain couples TRBV18 to TRBJ2-7; TRBD2 might be the D (5 bases). The germline V and J ends were trimmed by 3 bases and 2 bases, with 8 bases remaining between them. The CDR3 sequence is 13 residues long. CDR1 is KGHSH, CDR2 LQKENI, per germline. CDR3 nucleotide sequence: TGTGCCAGCTCACCGTCCGGGGCCTACGAGCAGTACTTC. Amino acids: CASSPSGAYEQYF.

This sequence joins TRBV20-1 and TRBJ2-1; D is undetermined. Germline assignment: CDR1 DFQATT and CDR2 SNEGSKA (reference sequence). The CDR3 covers 10 residues. V lost 3 bases and J lost 15, with 12 bases in between. In nucleotides, the CDR3 is TGCAGTGCTAGCGCGGATACCTGGTTCTTC. It translates to CSASADTWFF.

The genes are TRBV28 and TRBJ2-7, with TRBD2 matching over 8 bases. The V gene's germline CDR1 is MDHEN and CDR2 SYDVKM. Trimming cost V 7 bases and J 7 bases; bases outside gene matches: 9. The CDR3 is 13 residues long. The CDR3 DNA sequence: TGTGCCAGCACCCGGGGGGGGGAGGAAGAGCAGTACTTC. Translation gives CASTRGGEEEQYF.

The chain couples TRBV29-1 to TRBJ2-1, with 7 positions matching TRBD2. CDR3 length: 17 residues. V lost 7 bases and J lost 0; bases outside the gene matches: 15. CDR1 and CDR2 (germline): SQVTM, ANQGSEA. The CDR3 reads CSAPDVRGSASYNEQFF. The CDR3 DNA reads as TGCAGCGCTCCGGACGTACGCGGGAGCGCCTCCTACAATGAGCAGTTCTTC.

The V call is TRBV19, the J call TRBJ1-2; no clear D. V lost 2 bases, J lost 4 bases, and 14 bases lay in between. Germline CDR1 LNHDA, CDR2 SQIVND (reference sequence). This CDR3 spans 15 amino acids. The CDR3 nucleotides are TGTGCCAGTAGTATACAGTCCGGGGAGATCTATGGCTACACCTTC. This gives the protein CASSIQSGEIYGYTF.

The chain is built from TRBV7-2 and TRBJ2-1, with D tentatively TRBD1 (6 bases). The CDR3 runs to 12 residues. Trimming pared 6 bases from V and 8 bases from J, leaving 11 bases between. Germline V gives CDR1 SGHTA, CDR2 FQGNSA. CDR3 region: CASSQGFDEQFF. The DNA for the CDR3 is TGTGCCAGCAGTCAGGGGTTCGATGAGCAGTTCTTC. The full variable domain, its missing parts supplied by reference TRBV7-2 and TRBJ2-1, is GAGVSQSPSNKVTEKGKDVELRCDPISGHTALYWYRQSLGQGLEFLIYFQGNSAPDKSGLPSDRFSAERTGGSVSTLTIQRTQQEDSAVYLCASSQGFDEQFFGPGTRLTVL.

This chain connects TRBV4-1 to TRBJ1-6, with D perhaps matching TRBD1 (6 bases). This CDR3 has 15 residues. The V and J ends lost 3 bases and 10 bases respectively, with 16 bases between them. Germline CDR1 MGHRA, CDR2 YSYEKL. The CDR3 nucleotides read TGCGCCAGCAGCCATGGGGGAACAGGGAAATCACCCCTCCACTTT. This sequence encodes CASSHGGTGKSPLHF.

This clone was detected once. This chain connects TRBV27 to TRBJ1-2; possible D gene TRBD1, 6 bases. The CDR3 extends over 14 amino acids. The ends were cut back, 5 bases at V and 0 bases at J, with 10 bases in the middle. Germline V CDR1 and CDR2: MNHEY, SMNVEV (reference sequence). CDR3 nucleotides: TGTGCCAGCAGTCCTGGACAGCCTAACTATGGCTACACCTTC. Translating gives CASSPGQPNYGYTF.

As for this clone: This sequence is one base from a far larger clone and is likely a read error. V is TRBV4-2 and J is TRBJ2-7; 9 bases are a match to TRBD1. With 5 bases clipped from V and 5 bases from J, the junction kept 4 bases outside the gene matches. The V gene's germline CDR1 is LGHNA and CDR2 YNFKEQ. The CDR3 extends over 13 amino acids. The CDR3 nucleotides read TGTGCCAGCAGCTCCACAGGGGGCGACGAGCAGTACTTC. Translating it yields CASSSTGGDEQYF.

J is TRBJ2-3 and V is TRBV5-5, with 8 bases lining up with TRBD2. Per the germline V gene, CDR1 is SGHKS and CDR2 is YYEKEE (reference sequence). Trimming cost V 6 bases and J 3 bases; bases outside gene matches: 15. The CDR3 spans 17 residues. The CDR3 DNA is TGTGCCAGCACCCCGCCCTCGTCGCGGGAGGCTACAGATACGCAGTATTTT. Its protein is CASTPPSSREATDTQYF. Full variable domain (remainder filled in from reference TRBV5-5 and TRBJ2-3): DAGVTQSPTHLIKTRGQQVTLRCSPISGHKSVSWYQQVLGQGPQFIFQYYEKEERGRGNFPDRFSARQFPNYSSELNVNALLLGDSALYLCASTPPSSREATDTQYFGPGTRLTVL.

The J gene is TRBJ2-4, the V gene TRBV5-6; TRBD1 aligns across 8 bases. The CDR3 consists of 16 residues. Trimming removed 4 bases from V and 0 bases from J; junction bases left unmatched: 6. Germline V gene data show CDR1 as SGHDT and CDR2 as YYEEEE. The CDR3 region is CASSPDRGLAKNIQYF. The CDR3 bases are TGTGCCAGCAGCCCAGACAGGGGACTAGCCAAAAACATTCAGTACTTC.

This chain uses TRBV7-6 with TRBJ2-5; 9 bases line up with TRBD2. The V segment lost 5 bases and the J segment 1 base; nucleotides outside the gene matches: 5. The germline V gene encodes CDR1 SGHVS and CDR2 FNYEAQ. This CDR3 spans 15 amino acids. The CDR3 DNA sequence: TGTGCCAGCAGCCGCGCGGGAGGGCCCCAAGAGACCCAGTACTTC. Its protein is CASSRAGGPQETQYF.